The clone carrying this T cell receptor (beta chain) has a count of ten or more. This sample is part of a study of naive and memory T cell subsets. Both TRBC1 and TRBC2 were covered by a beta constant-region primer of two equimolar oligonucleotides. TCRdb used MiXCR to reprocess the UMI-ligation and nested PCR reads, holding one entry per CDR3 protein. The sample carries 140,000 to 150,000 distinct CDR3 sequences, over 15% recorded once. The CDR3 extends over 19 amino acids. Germline CDR1 is KGHDR and CDR2 is SFDVKD. Germline trimming cut 4 bases from V and 9 bases from J; bases unmatched to any gene: 17.

The source is a human donor in good health. Sequencing input: naive CD4+ T cells from blood. The J gene is TRBJ2-1, the V gene TRBV24-1, with TRBD2 matching over 13 bases. The CDR3: CATSEGPPGLAGSRGEQFF. In DNA, the CDR3 is TGTGCCACCAGTGAGGGCCCGCCGGGACTAGCGGGAAGCAGGGGTGAGCAGTTCTTC.